This T cell receptor beta chain is from a study of T cells after yellow fever vaccination. The study, taken as a whole, reports: At 96% for CD4 and approximately 89% for CD8, most primary-vaccination clones showed up again after the booster. It was a small share of clonotypes that appeared in both CD4 and CD8 compartments.

This clonotype showed up just a few times. Its antigen is unknown. Mismatch with germline at one junction end may stem from a read error. The CDR3 is 13 residues long. Synthesis of TCR cDNA relied on 5'RACE template switching, which attached a universal primer site and UMIs. MiXCR was run by TCRdb on the 5' RACE reads, yielding one entry per CDR3 protein. The data show hundreds of thousands of distinct CDR3 sequences, 7.5% to 9% seen once. The source of this sequence is a man between 18 and 35 years old who received the YFV17D yellow fever vaccine. Sample: PBMCs, taken on the day of the first yellow fever vaccination. The chain carries TRBV12-3 or TRBV12-4 and TRBJ1-1, with D possibly being TRBD1 (5 bases). CDR3 loop: CASSLSRGTEVFF. The CDR3 DNA follows: TGTGCCAGCAGTTTATCAAGGGGTACTGAAGTTTTCTTT.